These T cell receptor beta chains were read from a single sample in a study of T-cell reconstitution after alpha-beta-depleted transplantation in children. From the PCR reads, TCRdb called clonotypes with MiXCR, one entry per CDR3 protein. The data show 300,000 to 400,000 distinct CDR3 sequences, roughly 25% seen once. The starting material was PBMCs, mostly from graft donor cells, obtained 180 days after TCRalphabeta/CD19-depleted stem cell transplant. Receptors were obtained from a male patient aged 10-17 years who had a stem cell transplant for acute lymphoblastic leukemia, so the T cells may come from the graft donor. Each CDR3 is given with its conserved first and last residue. The D gene is left open where the match is weak. Part of the rows lack a size; the others show once, few, many or a class for expanded clones.

TRBJ1-5,TRBV27,few,-,CASSLAGVDQPQHF,TGTGCCAGCAGTTTAGCAGGGGTCGATCAGCCCCAGCATTTT
TRBJ2-5,TRBV24-1,-,-,CATSDDEETQYF,TGTGCCACCAGTGACGATGAGGAGACCCAGTACTTC
TRBJ2-1,TRBV6-5,-,TRBD2,CASSYPKREVYNEQFF,TGTGCCAGCAGTTACCCGAAGCGGGAGGTCTACAATGAGCAGTTCTTC
TRBJ2-6,TRBV29-1,few,-,CSVRTEAKVLTF,TGCAGCGTTAGGACAGAGGCCAAAGTCCTGACTTTC
TRBJ1-5,TRBV7-9,many,-,CASSLAGGRNQPQHF,TGTGCCAGCAGCTTAGCAGGGGGTCGGAATCAGCCCCAGCATTTT
TRBJ2-5,TRBV9,-,TRBD1,CASSTRTGRETQYF,TGTGCCAGCAGCACTCGGACAGGGCGGGAGACCCAGTACTTC
TRBJ2-7,TRBV24-1,-,-,CATSDGTYEQYF,TGTGCCACCAGTGATGGGACTTACGAGCAGTACTTC
TRBJ2-2,TRBV6-1,-,-,CASRLRQGVKDGELFF,TGTGCCAGCAGACTTCGCCAGGGCGTTAAGGACGGGGAGCTGTTTTTT
TRBJ2-1,TRBV18,-,-,CASSPRPSWDNEQFF,TGTGCCAGCTCACCACGGCCCTCCTGGGACAATGAGCAGTTCTTC
TRBJ2-1,TRBV20-1,-,-,CSASGWANEQFF,TGCAGTGCTAGCGGCTGGGCTAATGAGCAGTTCTTC
TRBJ2-7,TRBV7-6,-,-,CASSSGATPPYEQYF,TGTGCCAGCAGCTCAGGGGCTACTCCCCCCTACGAGCAGTACTTC
TRBJ2-7,TRBV18,-,TRBD2,CASSPQTSGEQQYF,TGTGCCAGCTCACCACAGACTAGCGGGGAGCAGCAGTACTTC
TRBJ2-3,TRBV12-3/TRBV12-4,many,-,CASSLRVADTQYF,TGTGCCAGCAGTTTAAGAGTCGCAGATACGCAGTATTTT